The sequence of this TCR beta chain was determined in a study of TIL therapy for anti-PD-1-resistant metastatic lung cancer. Across the study: Tumors carried a median about 1.6 non-synonymous mutations per megabase. Findings of the study overall: This highly selected cohort may not generalize to typical lung cancer patients. Compared with baseline intratumoral T cells, expanded TIL cultures were more clonal and less diverse (around 5.7% vs 31%).

The time point denotes: pre-treatment sample, taken before nivolumab and TIL therapy. Most excised metastases sampled were pleural nodules or supraclavicular lymph nodes. Enrollment ran from late 2017 to January 2020. With respect to this clone: The antigen is not known.

The libraries were made with immunoSEQ v3. TCRdb keeps only in-frame clones here, not all; method: immunoSEQ multiplex PCR. The sample includes about 100,000 clones, just over 65% of them seen just once. The CDR3 has 14 residues. CDR1 is SGDLS, CDR2 YYNGEE, per germline. Trimming left V 0 bases short and J 8 bases short, with 12 bases between. The material sequenced was tumor tissue, taken at baseline. The sequence was collected from a person between 25 and 79 years old with non-small cell lung cancer. This sequence joins TRBV9 and TRBJ2-1; possible D gene TRBD1, 6 bases. The CDR3 DNA follows: TGTGCCAGCAGCGTAGGCGTGGGGGCCGATGAGCAGTTCTTC. It is translated as CASSVGVGADEQFF.